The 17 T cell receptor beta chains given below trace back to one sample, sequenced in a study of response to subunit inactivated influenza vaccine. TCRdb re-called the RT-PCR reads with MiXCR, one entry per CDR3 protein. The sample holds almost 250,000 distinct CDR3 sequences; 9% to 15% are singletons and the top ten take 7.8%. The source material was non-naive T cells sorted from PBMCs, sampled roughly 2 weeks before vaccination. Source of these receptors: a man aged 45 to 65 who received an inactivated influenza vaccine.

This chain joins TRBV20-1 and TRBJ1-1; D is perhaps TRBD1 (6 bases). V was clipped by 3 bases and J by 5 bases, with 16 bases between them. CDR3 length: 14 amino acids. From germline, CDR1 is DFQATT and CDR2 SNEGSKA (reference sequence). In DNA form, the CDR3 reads TGCAGTGCTAGTGGTACAGGGATGGGGACTGAAGCTTTCTTT. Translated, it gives CSASGTGMGTEAFF.

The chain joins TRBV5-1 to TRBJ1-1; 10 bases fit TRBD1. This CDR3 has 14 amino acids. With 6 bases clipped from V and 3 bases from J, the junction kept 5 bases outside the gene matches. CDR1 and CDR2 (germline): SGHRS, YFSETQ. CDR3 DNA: TGCGCCAGCACCTACGGGACAGGGGACACTGAAGCTTTCTTT. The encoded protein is CASTYGTGDTEAFF.

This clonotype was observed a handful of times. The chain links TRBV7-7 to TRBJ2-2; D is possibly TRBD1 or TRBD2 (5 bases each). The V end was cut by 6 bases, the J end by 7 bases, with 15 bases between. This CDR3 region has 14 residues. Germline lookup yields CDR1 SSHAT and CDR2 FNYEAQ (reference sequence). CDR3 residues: CASSRDRVIGELFF. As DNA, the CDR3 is TGTGCCAGCAGTCGGGACCGGGTCATCGGGGAGCTGTTTTTT.

The CDR3, as DNA: TGTGCCAGCAGTACACCGGGACTAGGGCGCACCGGGGAGCTGTTTTTT. This gives the protein CASSTPGLGRTGELFF. V and J are TRBV2 and TRBJ2-2; 8 positions match TRBD2. The germline V gene encodes CDR1 SNHLY and CDR2 FYNNEI. V was pared by 5 bases and J by 4 bases, with 9 bases of the junction left unmatched. The CDR3 runs 16 residues.

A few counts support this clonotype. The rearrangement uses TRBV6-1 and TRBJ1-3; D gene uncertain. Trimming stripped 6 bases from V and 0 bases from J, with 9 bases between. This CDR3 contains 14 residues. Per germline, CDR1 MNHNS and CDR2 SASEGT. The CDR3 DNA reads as TGTGCCAGCAGGGGCTACGGCTCTGGAAACACCATATATTTT. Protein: CASRGYGSGNTIYF.

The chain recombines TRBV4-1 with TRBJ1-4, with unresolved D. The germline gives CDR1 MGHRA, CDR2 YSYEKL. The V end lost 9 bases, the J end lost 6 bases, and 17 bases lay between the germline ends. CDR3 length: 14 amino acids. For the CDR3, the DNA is TGCGCCAGTGCCGTCTGGTTCGGTGATGAAAAACTGTTTTTT. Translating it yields CASAVWFGDEKLFF.

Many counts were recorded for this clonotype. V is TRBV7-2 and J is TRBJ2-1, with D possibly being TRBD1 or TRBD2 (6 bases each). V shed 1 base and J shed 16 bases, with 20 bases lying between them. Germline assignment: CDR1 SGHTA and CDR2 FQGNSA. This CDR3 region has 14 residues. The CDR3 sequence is CASSLGPGATVVFF. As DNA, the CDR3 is TGTGCCAGCAGCTTAGGCCCGGGGGCCACGGTGGTATTCTTC.

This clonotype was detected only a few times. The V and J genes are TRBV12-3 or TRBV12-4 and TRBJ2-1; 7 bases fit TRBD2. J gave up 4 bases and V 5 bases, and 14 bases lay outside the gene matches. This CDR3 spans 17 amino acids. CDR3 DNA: TGTGCCAGCAGTCCCACCACTCTAGCGGTGGGATACAATGAGCAGTTCTTC. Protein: CASSPTTLAVGYNEQFF.

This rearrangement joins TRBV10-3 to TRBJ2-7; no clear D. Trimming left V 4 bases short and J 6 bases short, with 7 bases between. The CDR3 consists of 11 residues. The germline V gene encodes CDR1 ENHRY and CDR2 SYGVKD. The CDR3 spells CAISVSSEQYF. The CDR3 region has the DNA TGTGCCATCAGTGTTTCATCCGAGCAGTACTTC.

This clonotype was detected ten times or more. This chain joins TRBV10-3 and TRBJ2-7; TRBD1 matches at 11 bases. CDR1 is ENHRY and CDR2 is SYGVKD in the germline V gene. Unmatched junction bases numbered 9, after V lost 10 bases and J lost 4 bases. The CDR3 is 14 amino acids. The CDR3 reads CASASRDRGYEQYF. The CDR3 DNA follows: TGTGCCAGCGCCTCCCGGGACAGGGGGTACGAGCAGTACTTC.

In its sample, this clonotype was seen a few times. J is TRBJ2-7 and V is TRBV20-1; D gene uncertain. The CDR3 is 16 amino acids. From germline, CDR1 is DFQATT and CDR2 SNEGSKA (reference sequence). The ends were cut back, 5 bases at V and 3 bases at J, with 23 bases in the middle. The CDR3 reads CSAAMGFRGGSYEQYF. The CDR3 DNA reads TGCAGTGCTGCGATGGGGTTTCGAGGCGGTAGCTACGAGCAGTACTTC.

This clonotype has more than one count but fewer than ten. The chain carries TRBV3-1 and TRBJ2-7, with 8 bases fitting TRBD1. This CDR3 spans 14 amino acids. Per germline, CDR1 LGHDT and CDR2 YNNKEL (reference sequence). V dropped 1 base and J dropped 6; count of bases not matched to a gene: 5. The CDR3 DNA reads TGTGCCAGCAGCCAAGGCCGGACAGGGCTCGAGCAGTACTTC. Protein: CASSQGRTGLEQYF.

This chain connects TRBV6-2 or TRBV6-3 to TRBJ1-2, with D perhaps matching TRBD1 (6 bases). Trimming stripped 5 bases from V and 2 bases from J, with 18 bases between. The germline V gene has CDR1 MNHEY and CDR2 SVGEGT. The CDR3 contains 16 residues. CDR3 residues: CASSLGGQDRNYGYTF. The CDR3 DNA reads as TGTGCCAGCAGTCTGGGGGGACAAGATCGGAACTATGGCTACACCTTC.

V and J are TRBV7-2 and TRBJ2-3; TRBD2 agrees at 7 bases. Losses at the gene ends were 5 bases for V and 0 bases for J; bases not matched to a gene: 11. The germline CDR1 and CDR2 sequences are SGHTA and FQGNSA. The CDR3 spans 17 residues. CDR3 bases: TGTGCCAGCAGCGCTCGGGGAGGGCCCTCCAGCACAGATACGCAGTATTTT. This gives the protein CASSARGGPSSTDTQYF.

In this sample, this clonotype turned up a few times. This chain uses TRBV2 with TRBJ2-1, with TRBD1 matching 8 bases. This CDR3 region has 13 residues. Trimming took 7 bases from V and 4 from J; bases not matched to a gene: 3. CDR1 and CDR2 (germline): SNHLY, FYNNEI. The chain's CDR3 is CASNQGAYNEQFF. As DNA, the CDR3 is TGTGCCAGCAACCAGGGGGCTTACAATGAGCAGTTCTTC.

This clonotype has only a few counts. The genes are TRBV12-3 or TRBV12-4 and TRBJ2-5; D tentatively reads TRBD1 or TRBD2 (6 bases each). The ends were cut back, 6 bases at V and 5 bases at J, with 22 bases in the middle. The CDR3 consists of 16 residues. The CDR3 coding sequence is TGTGCCAGCAGCCCAAACAGGGTTCGGGGGCGGGAGACCCAGTACTTC. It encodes CASSPNRVRGRETQYF.

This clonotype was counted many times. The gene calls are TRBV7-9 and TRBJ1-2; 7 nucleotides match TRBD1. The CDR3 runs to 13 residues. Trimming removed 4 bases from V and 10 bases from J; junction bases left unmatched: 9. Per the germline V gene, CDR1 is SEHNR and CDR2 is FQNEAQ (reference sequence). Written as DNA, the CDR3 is TGTGCCAGCAGCTCGGACAGGAAAATCGCCTACACCTTC. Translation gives CASSSDRKIAYTF.